This T cell receptor beta chain was sequenced for a study of T cells in Graves' hyperthyroidism and ophthalmopathy. Study context: Blood was drawn when the patient was first diagnosed and still untreated.

Amplified regions were TCR beta CDR3 sequences from RNA transcripts. During a first-round RT-PCR of the TCR CDR3, the HTBI primer set was used. TCRdb itself ran the multiplex PCR reads through MiXCR, one entry per CDR3 protein. The repertoire holds 300,000 to 450,000 distinct CDR3 sequences, with more than 12% as singletons. General study results and limits: Also found in blood were most expanded thyroid clonotypes above 0.001.

V lost 0 bases, J lost 5 bases, and 10 bases lay in between. Germline loops: CDR1 LNHNV, CDR2 YYDKDF (reference sequence). The CDR3 is 14 amino acids. This clonotype was detected many times. Its antigen is not identified. This receptor was identified in a woman aged 25-40 years with Graves' ophthalmopathy. Sample: blood. The rearrangement links TRBV15 to TRBJ2-5; the D gene is possibly TRBD2 (5 bases). CDR3 in amino acids: CATSRERVMETQYF. The DNA for the CDR3 is TGTGCCACCAGCAGAGAGCGGGTGATGGAGACCCAGTACTTC.